These T cell receptor beta chains were read from a single sample in a study of T cell changes during pregnancy in multiple sclerosis. Libraries were prepared by immunoSEQ multiplex PCR; TCRdb keeps only in-frame clonotypes and omits some of them. The sample includes tens of thousands of clones, 80% to 95% of them seen just once. Specimen: CD4+ T cells from peripheral blood mononuclear cells, collected in the third trimester of pregnancy. The receptors shown here come from a female donor with multiple sclerosis, enrolled in a pregnancy study. Both conserved end residues are part of each CDR3. A D gene is named only where the DNA matches it firmly. Clone sizes are given selectively: once, few, many, or a class where the clone is expanded.

D	V	J	size	DNA	CDR3
TRBD1	TRBV7-7	TRBJ1-2	NA	TGTGCTAGCAGCCGACCCAGGGGGCTAGTCTATGGCTACACCTTC	CASSRPRGLVYGYTF
TRBD1	TRBV11-3	TRBJ1-1	NA	TGTGCCAGCAGCTCCGGACAGGGGGCTAGGAACACTGAAGCTTTCTTT	CASSSGQGARNTEAFF
NA	TRBV6-5	TRBJ1-1	once	TGTGCCAGCAGTTACGACACGGCGAACACTGAAGCTTTCTTT	CASSYDTANTEAFF
NA	TRBV6-4	TRBJ2-1	NA	TGTGCCAGCATTCACAGGTTAGTTGAGGTTAGAGGTTACAATGAGCAGTTCTTC	CASIHRLVEVRGYNEQFF
TRBD1	TRBV27	TRBJ1-2	NA	TGTGCCGACAGGGGCTTAATTAACTATGGCTACACCTTC	CADRGLINYGYTF
TRBD2	TRBV19	TRBJ2-3	NA	TGTGCCAGTACCGCCGGGAGGGGGAACACAGATACGCAGTATTTT	CASTAGRGNTDTQYF
NA	TRBV18	TRBJ2-2	NA	TGTGCCAGCTCCCCCCGTGGAGATAAGGGGGTCGTCGGGGAGCTGTTTTTT	CASSPRGDKGVVGELFF
NA	TRBV6-5	TRBJ2-3	NA	TGTGCCAGCTACCACGGGGATACGCAGTATTTT	CASYHGDTQYF
TRBD1	TRBV10-3	TRBJ2-5	once	TGTGCCATCAGGGACAGGGGGGGAGAGACCCAGTACTTC	CAIRDRGGETQYF
TRBD1	TRBV5-1	TRBJ1-1	NA	TGCGCCAGCAGCTGGGACAGGGGTGGAACCACTGAAGCTTTCTTT	CASSWDRGGTTEAFF
NA	TRBV14	TRBJ1-2	NA	TGTGCCAGCAGCCAACGGGGGGCTTATGGCTACACCTTC	CASSQRGAYGYTF
NA	TRBV4-1	TRBJ1-1	NA	TGCGCCAGCAGCCAGTGGCGGCGGAACACTGAAGCTTTCTTT	CASSQWRRNTEAFF
NA	TRBV7-3	TRBJ1-2	NA	TGTGCCAGCAGCCTCTCATCGGGGTCCAACTATGGCTACACCTTC	CASSLSSGSNYGYTF
TRBD2	TRBV19	TRBJ2-1	NA	TGTGCCAGTAGATCTGGGGGGGAGGGAAACTACAATGAGCAGTTCTTC	CASRSGGEGNYNEQFF
NA	TRBV6-5	TRBJ1-2	few	TGTGCCAGCAGTTTGCGGGCAGGGGATTCCTACACCTTC	CASSLRAGDSYTF
TRBD2	TRBV19	TRBJ2-1	NA	TGTGCCAGTAGTATCCGACTAGCGGGGGGGGTATACAATGAGCAGTTCTTC	CASSIRLAGGVYNEQFF
NA	TRBV5-1	TRBJ1-1	NA	TGCGCTAGCAGCCCACACTCAGGGCTCACTGAAGCTTTCTTT	CASSPHSGLTEAFF
NA	TRBV7-6	TRBJ1-2	once	TGTGCCAGCAGCTTAGTGTCGGCAGGATCTCCAATGGCCGGCGGCTACACCTTC	CASSLVSAGSPMAGGYTF